This section outlines one T cell receptor beta chain sequence together with its context. Its target is unknown. CDR1 is SGHRS and CDR2 is YFSETQ in the germline V gene. V was trimmed by 6 bases and J by 2 bases, leaving 12 bases between them. This CDR3 has 14 residues. This sample was taken from a study of T-cell reconstitution after alpha-beta-depleted transplantation in children. Study-level points and caveats: Certain patients had high TCRbeta diversity at day 60, and it came from recipient T cells and thymic progenitors that survived. When one year had passed after transplant, most T-cell counts and diversity came from newly produced T cells. There were reportedly several hundred expanded graft clones from which alpha-beta T cells came about two months after transplant.

A library of TCRbeta sequences, prepared with unique molecular identifiers, was generated. One entry per CDR3 protein results from TCRdb running MiXCR on the PCR reads. The top ten hold around 0.79% of the sample, which has around 700,000 distinct CDR3 sequences, around 12% seen once. This receptor was obtained from a girl aged 2-10 years with congenital amegakaryocytic thrombocytopenia, due to receive a stem cell transplant. The chain uses TRBV5-1 and TRBJ2-1, with D possibly being TRBD2 (6 bases). The sample was PBMCs, taken before TCRalphabeta/CD19-depleted stem cell transplant. CDR3 amino acids: CASNPGVPYNEQFF. CDR3 DNA sequence: TGCGCCAGCAACCCGGGGGTCCCCTACAATGAGCAGTTCTTC.